The 14 T cell receptor beta chains presented below share a single source sample, sequenced in a study of cytomegalovirus exposure and HLA in healthy donors (dated by TCRdb to about 2017). Library generation was performed with the immunoSEQ multiplex PCR assay. The clones in this table, taken by TCRdb from immuneACCESS, are in-frame only. Not every clone is retained; where verified, under half of the shortfall comes from an unresolved V gene, and the cause of the rest is unknown. Within this sample are about 120,000 clones, with roughly nine tenths of them counted one time only. Of the sample, roughly 2% is held by the ten largest clones. Sequenced input: PBMCs. The receptor source for this set is a woman aged 18-30 years in good health and CMV-seronegative.

This rearrangement joins TRBV27 to TRBJ2-2, with D tentatively TRBD2 (6 bases). Between the trimmed V and J ends, which lost 4 bases and 5 bases, there was a span of 14 bases. CDR3 length: 15 residues. CDR1 and CDR2 (germline): MNHEY, SMNVEV (reference sequence). CDR3 residues: CASSSPRGGTGELFF. The CDR3 bases are TGTGCCAGCAGTTCACCCCGGGGAGGAACCGGGGAGCTGTTTTTT.

The rearrangement joins TRBV10-3 to TRBJ1-5, with TRBD1 as a possible D gene (5 bases). Deletions cut 10 bases from V and 5 bases from J, with 18 bases between. The CDR3 runs 14 residues. From germline, CDR1 is ENHRY and CDR2 SYGVKD. CDR3 coding DNA: TGTGCCACCGCGACAGACAACCTCTATCAGCCCCAGCATTTT. This gives the protein CATATDNLYQPQHF.

The rearrangement links TRBV7-2 to TRBJ2-1, with TRBD1 matching 7 bases. The CDR3 is 15 amino acids. J gave up 2 bases and V 5 bases, and 6 bases lay outside the gene matches. Germline assignment: CDR1 SGHTA and CDR2 FQGNSA. The CDR3 DNA is TGTGCCAGCAGCCCGGTTAGGGGGCCCTACAATGAGCAGTTCTTC. It codes for CASSPVRGPYNEQFF.

The rearrangement links TRBV5-1 to TRBJ2-3; TRBD2 aligns across 7 bases. J was trimmed by 3 bases and V by 4 bases; bases with no gene match: 11. Germline V gene lookup returns CDR1 SGHRS and CDR2 YFSETQ. The CDR3 contains 16 residues. In DNA form, the CDR3 reads TGCGCCAGCAGCCCGGAGGGCGGGAGTGTAACAGATACGCAGTATTTT. Its protein is CASSPEGGSVTDTQYF.

V usage is TRBV6-5 and J usage is TRBJ2-1, with 7 positions matching TRBD1. The CDR3 sequence is 14 residues long. The germline CDR1 and CDR2 sequences are MNHEY and SVGAGI. The junction had 3 bases not matched to a gene; V was cut back by 2 bases and J by 5 bases. The CDR3 nucleotides are TGTGCCAGCAGTTACAGAGACAGGGACAATGAGCAGTTCTTC. Its translation: CASSYRDRDNEQFF.

V usage is TRBV11-2 and J usage is TRBJ1-1; no definite D call. Deletions cut 5 bases from V and 5 bases from J, with 15 bases between. Germline V CDR1 and CDR2: SGHAT, FQNNGV. The length of the CDR3 is 14 residues. DNA of the CDR3: TGTGCCAGCAGCCCGACCTTGACTGTTACTGAAGCTTTCTTT. Translating gives CASSPTLTVTEAFF.

CDR3 sequence reads: CASREPGQGADTEAFF. For the CDR3, the DNA is TGTGCCAGCAGGGAACCGGGACAGGGGGCCGACACTGAAGCTTTCTTT. The chain combines TRBV6-1 with TRBJ1-1; 12 bases line up with TRBD1. Trimming took 6 bases from V and 3 from J; bases not matched to a gene: 8. The germline V gene has CDR1 MNHNS and CDR2 SASEGT. The CDR3 totals 16 residues.

The chain recombines TRBV11-2 with TRBJ1-3; D remains ambiguous. CDR3 length equals 14 residues. Germline V lookup: CDR1 SGHAT, CDR2 FQNNGV. V lost 0 bases, J lost 3 bases, and 6 bases lay in between. CDR3: CASSLDRSGNTIYF. The CDR3, as DNA: TGTGCCAGCAGCTTAGATCGGAGTGGAAACACCATATATTTT.

In this sample, this clone turned up a few times. The chain has TRBV7-8 and TRBJ2-5; TRBD2 aligns across 12 bases. With 5 bases clipped from V and 3 bases from J, the junction kept 13 bases outside the gene matches. The V gene's germline CDR1 is SGHVS and CDR2 FQNEAQ. The CDR3 is 18 amino acids. As DNA, the CDR3 is TGTGCCAGCAGCCGCAGACTAGCGGGAGTAAAGAAGGAAGAGACCCAGTACTTC. Encoded protein: CASSRRLAGVKKEETQYF.

The J gene is TRBJ2-4, the V gene TRBV7-2; tentatively, D is TRBD2 (6 bases). V was pared by 5 bases and J by 0 bases, with 14 bases between. CDR1 SGHTA and CDR2 FQGNSA come from the germline V gene. The CDR3 is made up of 16 amino acids. The CDR3 spells CASSLLGGLAKNIQYF. Written as DNA, the CDR3 is TGTGCCAGCAGCCTCCTCGGGGGACTAGCCAAAAACATTCAGTACTTC.

In DNA, the CDR3 is TGTGCCAGCAGCCGCTATCGCCTAGTCGGGTCTGGGGCCAACGTCCTGACTTTC. Its translation is CASSRYRLVGSGANVLTF. The J gene is TRBJ2-6, the V gene TRBV28; no reliable D call. V shed 6 bases and J shed 1 base, with 19 bases lying between them. Germline CDR1 reads MDHEN; CDR2 reads SYDVKM. The CDR3 runs to 18 residues.

This chain links TRBV2 with TRBJ2-1, with a weak D call TRBD2 (6 bases). The V end lost 0 bases, the J end lost 7 bases, and 13 bases lay between the germline ends. CDR1 is SNHLY and CDR2 is FYNNEI in the germline V gene. This CDR3 is 15 amino acids long. CDR3 DNA sequence: TGTGCCAGCAGTGAAGCTAGCGGCAATTTTAATGAGCAGTTCTTC. It yields the protein CASSEASGNFNEQFF. Filled out from reference TRBV2 and TRBJ2-1, the complete variable domain reads EPEVTQTPSHQVTQMGQEVILRCVPISNHLYFYWYRQILGQKVEFLVSFYNNEISEKSEIFDDQFSVERPDGSNFTLKIRSTKLEDSAMYFCASSEASGNFNEQFFGPGTRLTVL.

The genes are TRBV11-3 and TRBJ2-4; D uncertain. The CDR3 length is 13 residues. V was trimmed by 4 bases and J by 5 bases, leaving 9 bases between them. The germline CDR1 and CDR2 sequences are SGHNT and YENEEA. DNA of the CDR3: TGTGCCAGCAGCTCAGGCCCCGAAAACATTCAGTACTTC. It encodes CASSSGPENIQYF.

This chain connects TRBV7-2 to TRBJ2-1, with D tentatively TRBD1 (6 bases). CDR1 and CDR2 from the germline V gene are SGHTA and FQGNSA. V lost 2 bases and J 4 bases, leaving 12 bases between the germline ends. The CDR3 has 15 residues. The CDR3 DNA follows: TGTGCCAGCAGCTTATCGGGGACATATTACAATGAGCAGTTCTTC. Translating it yields CASSLSGTYYNEQFF. Looking up the rest from reference TRBV7-2 and TRBJ2-1 gives the full variable domain: GAGVSQSPSNKVTEKGKDVELRCDPISGHTALYWYRQSLGQGLEFLIYFQGNSAPDKSGLPSDRFSAERTGGSVSTLTIQRTQQEDSAVYLCASSLSGTYYNEQFFGPGTRLTVL.